These T cell receptor beta chains were read from a single sample in a study of T cell responses to AZD1222 COVID-19 vaccine. Clones were read by immunoSEQ multiplex PCR, and TCRdb kept only the in-frame ones, dropping some. The table lists 77,000 or so clones, roughly 90% of them singletons. Sample: peripheral blood, taken 28 days after the second AZD1222 dose. The origin of the receptors is an adult who received the AZD1222 COVID-19 vaccine. CDR3s include the opening cysteine and the closing phenylalanine or tryptophan. The D gene is left open where the match is weak. Expanded clones are given a class, and other clones once, few, many or no size at all.

CDR3nt: TGTGCCAGTAGTATCGACTGGACAGCCACCTACAATGAGCAGTTCTTC
CDR3aa: CASSIDWTATYNEQFF
abundance: .
d_gene: .
v_gene: TRBV19
j_gene: TRBJ2-1
len: 16

CDR3nt: TGTGCCAGCAGCTCCGGGTCGAACACTGAAGCTTTCTTT
CDR3aa: CASSSGSNTEAFF
abundance: .
d_gene: .
v_gene: TRBV9
j_gene: TRBJ1-1
len: 13

CDR3nt: TGCGCCAGCAGCTCTCGGCAGGGGTACGAGCAGTACTTC
CDR3aa: CASSSRQGYEQYF
abundance: .
d_gene: .
v_gene: TRBV5-1
j_gene: TRBJ2-7
len: 13

CDR3nt: TGTGCCAGTCAAGAAGGGGGAGGCCTTTTCTATGGCTACACCTTC
CDR3aa: CASQEGGGLFYGYTF
abundance: .
d_gene: .
v_gene: TRBV19
j_gene: TRBJ1-2
len: 15

CDR3nt: TGTGCCAGCAGTTACTCAGGGACCGGCGGGGAGCTGTTTTTT
CDR3aa: CASSYSGTGGELFF
abundance: .
d_gene: .
v_gene: TRBV6-2/TRBV6-3
j_gene: TRBJ2-2
len: 14

CDR3nt: TGTGCCAGCAGATCACCTAGCGGGAAAGAGACCCAGTACTTC
CDR3aa: CASRSPSGKETQYF
abundance: .
d_gene: TRBD2
v_gene: TRBV6-1
j_gene: TRBJ2-5
len: 14

CDR3nt: TGTGCCAGCAGCTCGGACAGGGGAAAGTACGAGCAGTACTTC
CDR3aa: CASSSDRGKYEQYF
abundance: .
d_gene: TRBD1
v_gene: TRBV7-2
j_gene: TRBJ2-7
len: 14

CDR3nt: TGTGCCAGCAGCGTAGACACAGGGTGGGCCGGGGAGCTGTTTTTT
CDR3aa: CASSVDTGWAGELFF
abundance: .
d_gene: .
v_gene: TRBV9
j_gene: TRBJ2-2
len: 15

CDR3nt: TGTGCCAGCAGCTTAGACAGGGGCTCGTCCAATGAGCAGTTCTTC
CDR3aa: CASSLDRGSSNEQFF
abundance: .
d_gene: .
v_gene: TRBV11-2
j_gene: TRBJ2-1
len: 15

CDR3nt: TGTGCCAGCAGCCGGCCTGGGGGCACTGAAGCTTTCTTT
CDR3aa: CASSRPGGTEAFF
abundance: .
d_gene: .
v_gene: TRBV7-9
j_gene: TRBJ1-1
len: 13

CDR3nt: TGTGCCAGCAGCCGCTGGGGGGCAGGGTCGGAGACCCAGTACTTC
CDR3aa: CASSRWGAGSETQYF
abundance: once
d_gene: .
v_gene: TRBV28
j_gene: TRBJ2-5
len: 15

CDR3nt: TGTGCCAGCAGTTTGTTAGGGAGTGTCTCCTATAATTCACCCCTCCACTTT
CDR3aa: CASSLLGSVSYNSPLHF
abundance: .
d_gene: .
v_gene: TRBV28
j_gene: TRBJ1-6
len: 17

CDR3nt: TGTGCCAGCAGCTTAGCGGGAGTCAATACGCAGTATTTT
CDR3aa: CASSLAGVNTQYF
abundance: .
d_gene: TRBD2
v_gene: TRBV5-6
j_gene: TRBJ2-3
len: 13

CDR3nt: TGTGCCAGCAGTACAGTTATAGCGGGTTCGTTCTGGGCCTACGAGCAGTACTTC
CDR3aa: CASSTVIAGSFWAYEQYF
abundance: .
d_gene: TRBD2
v_gene: TRBV28
j_gene: TRBJ2-7
len: 18

CDR3nt: TGTGCCACCAGCAGAGGGGGACAGGGGCCTGTACGCGCCGGGGAGCTGTTTTTT
CDR3aa: CATSRGGQGPVRAGELFF
abundance: .
d_gene: TRBD1
v_gene: TRBV15
j_gene: TRBJ2-2
len: 18

CDR3nt: TGTGCCAGCAGGTACTCCGGGACTAGCGGGCAGTTCTTC
CDR3aa: CASRYSGTSGQFF
abundance: .
d_gene: TRBD2
v_gene: TRBV6-5
j_gene: TRBJ2-1
len: 13

CDR3nt: TGCGCCAGCAGCGCGAGGACGGTTCGAGACACCGGGGAGCTGTTTTTT
CDR3aa: CASSARTVRDTGELFF
abundance: .
d_gene: .
v_gene: TRBV4-1
j_gene: TRBJ2-2
len: 16

CDR3nt: TGTGCCAGCAGCTTAGATGGCGGGAGGTCTTTTGAGCAGTACTTC
CDR3aa: CASSLDGGRSFEQYF
abundance: .
d_gene: TRBD2
v_gene: TRBV7-9
j_gene: TRBJ2-7
len: 15

CDR3nt: TGTGCCAGCAGTAAGGGACTAGCGGTCTCCTACGAGCAGTACTTC
CDR3aa: CASSKGLAVSYEQYF
abundance: .
d_gene: TRBD2
v_gene: TRBV6-5
j_gene: TRBJ2-7
len: 15

CDR3nt: TGTGCCAGCAGTGAAGTTTTGGGTGAGCAGTTCTTC
CDR3aa: CASSEVLGEQFF
abundance: .
d_gene: .
v_gene: TRBV6-1
j_gene: TRBJ2-1
len: 12

CDR3nt: TGTGCCAGTCGGGTGGGAGGGGAGCAGTACTTC
CDR3aa: CASRVGGEQYF
abundance: .
d_gene: TRBD2
v_gene: TRBV7-9
j_gene: TRBJ2-7
len: 11

CDR3nt: TGTGCCAGCAGTTACGATTGGGGTCAGCCCCAGCATTTT
CDR3aa: CASSYDWGQPQHF
abundance: .
d_gene: .
v_gene: TRBV6-5
j_gene: TRBJ1-5
len: 13

CDR3nt: TGTGCCAGCTCACGAGATGGAGACAGGGCCACTGAAGCTTTCTTT
CDR3aa: CASSRDGDRATEAFF
abundance: .
d_gene: TRBD1
v_gene: TRBV18
j_gene: TRBJ1-1
len: 15

CDR3nt: TGTGCCAGGTCAAGTTCTTCCTATAATTCACCCCTCCACTTT
CDR3aa: CARSSSSYNSPLHF
abundance: .
d_gene: .
v_gene: TRBV2
j_gene: TRBJ1-6
len: 14

CDR3nt: TGTGCCAGCAGTCCCAACGGACACATTGAAGCTTTCTTT
CDR3aa: CASSPNGHIEAFF
abundance: once
d_gene: .
v_gene: TRBV28
j_gene: TRBJ1-1
len: 13

CDR3nt: TGTGCCAGCAGCCGGGACAGGGGATTAGGGGAGCAGTACTTC
CDR3aa: CASSRDRGLGEQYF
abundance: .
d_gene: TRBD1
v_gene: TRBV5-4
j_gene: TRBJ2-7
len: 14

CDR3nt: TGTGCCAGCAGTGGGACAGGGATCCTCTCTGGGGCCAACGTCCTGACTTTC
CDR3aa: CASSGTGILSGANVLTF
abundance: .
d_gene: TRBD1
v_gene: TRBV28
j_gene: TRBJ2-6
len: 17

CDR3nt: TGTGCCAGCAGCCCTCCGGGACAGGGGGCCTCCGGGGAGCTGTTTTTT
CDR3aa: CASSPPGQGASGELFF
abundance: .
d_gene: TRBD1
v_gene: TRBV13
j_gene: TRBJ2-2
len: 16

CDR3nt: TGTGCCAGCAGCGCCGACGGGCCGAGGCTCCTGCAGTTCTTC
CDR3aa: CASSADGPRLLQFF
abundance: once
d_gene: .
v_gene: TRBV7-2
j_gene: TRBJ2-1
len: 14